This TCR beta chain emerged from a study of T cell repertoires in aging, cancer and after chemotherapy. Study summary: Donors were grouped into six age bands spanning 30 or younger through 70 or older. Whole-study findings and limits: Untreated cancer patients had significantly lower blood TCR diversity than age-matched healthy donors.

This clonotype has more than one count but fewer than ten. The antigen remains unidentified. CDR3 length: 18 residues. V was pared by 4 bases and J by 2 bases, with 20 bases between. In germline, CDR1 is LNHDA, CDR2 SQIVND (reference sequence). Rearranged V-D-J TRB sequences were amplified with a mixed TRB-A/B primer pool. Each CDR3 protein is one row after TCRdb ran MiXCR on the multiplex PCR reads. Of 2,600 or so distinct CDR3 sequences in the sample, over 50% were seen once. TCR beta rearrangements were amplified from peripheral blood genomic DNA. The receptor was derived from a human donor with a solid tumor. The chain combines TRBV19 with TRBJ2-2; D may be TRBD2 (6 bases). Sample: blood. In DNA form, the CDR3 reads TGTGCCAGTAGTAGGAGGGCCCCCGGGGCCGCAAACACCGGGGAGCTGTTTTTT. This codes for CASSRRAPGAANTGELFF.